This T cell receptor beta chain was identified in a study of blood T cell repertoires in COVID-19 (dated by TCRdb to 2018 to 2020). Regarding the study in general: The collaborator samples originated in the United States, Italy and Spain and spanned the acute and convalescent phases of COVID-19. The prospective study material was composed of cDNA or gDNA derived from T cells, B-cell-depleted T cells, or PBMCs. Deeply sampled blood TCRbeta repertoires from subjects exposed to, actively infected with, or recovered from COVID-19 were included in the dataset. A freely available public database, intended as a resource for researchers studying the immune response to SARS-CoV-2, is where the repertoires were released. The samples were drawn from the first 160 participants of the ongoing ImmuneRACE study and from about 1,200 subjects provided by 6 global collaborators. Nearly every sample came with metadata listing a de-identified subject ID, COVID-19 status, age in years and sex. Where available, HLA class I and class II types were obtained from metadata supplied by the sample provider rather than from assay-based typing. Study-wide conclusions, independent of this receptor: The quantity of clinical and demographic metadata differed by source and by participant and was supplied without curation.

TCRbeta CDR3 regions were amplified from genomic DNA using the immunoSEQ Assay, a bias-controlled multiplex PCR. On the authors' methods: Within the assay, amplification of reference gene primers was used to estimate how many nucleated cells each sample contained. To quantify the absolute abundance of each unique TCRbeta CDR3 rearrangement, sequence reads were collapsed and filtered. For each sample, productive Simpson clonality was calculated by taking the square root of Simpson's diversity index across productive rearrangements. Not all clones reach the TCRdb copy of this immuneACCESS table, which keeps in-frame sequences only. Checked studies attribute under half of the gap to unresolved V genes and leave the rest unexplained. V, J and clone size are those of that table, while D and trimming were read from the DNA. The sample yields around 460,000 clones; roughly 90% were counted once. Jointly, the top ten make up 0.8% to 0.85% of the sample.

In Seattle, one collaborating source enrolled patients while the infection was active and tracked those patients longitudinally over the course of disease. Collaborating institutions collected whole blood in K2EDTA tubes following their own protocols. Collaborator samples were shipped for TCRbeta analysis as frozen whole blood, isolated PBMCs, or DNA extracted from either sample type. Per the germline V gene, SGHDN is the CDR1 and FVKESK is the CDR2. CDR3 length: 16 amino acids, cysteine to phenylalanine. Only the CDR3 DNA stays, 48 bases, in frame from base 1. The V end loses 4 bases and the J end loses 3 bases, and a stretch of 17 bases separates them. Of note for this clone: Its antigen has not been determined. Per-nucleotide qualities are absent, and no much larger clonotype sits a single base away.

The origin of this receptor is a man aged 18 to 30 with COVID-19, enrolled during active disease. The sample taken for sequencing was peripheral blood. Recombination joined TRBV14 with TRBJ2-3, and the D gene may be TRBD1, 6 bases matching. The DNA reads TGTGCCAGCAGCCTAAAAGGGGGAATTTTGACAGATACGCAGTATTTT. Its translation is CASSLKGGILTDTQYF.